This TCR beta chain comes out of a study of cytotoxic CD8 clonotypes in ibrutinib-treated CLL. Study outcomes and limitations: Starting clonality was above that of age-matched healthy donors and tracked circulating CD8+ T-cell counts. Rare overall, public clonotypes shrank or held steady under therapy.

TCRdb's table, derived via immunoSEQ multiplex PCR, lists solely in-frame clones and lacks some. This table has about 300,000 clones, roughly three quarters appearing once. This clone showed up just once. The antigen remains unidentified. The TCR beta libraries used roughly 2.2 micrograms of genomic DNA that came from cryopreserved PBMCs. Germline CDR1 reads SGDLS; CDR2 reads YYNGEE. This CDR3 is built from 16 residues. The germline V and J ends were trimmed by 6 bases and 4 bases, with 21 bases remaining between them. This receptor was taken from a human donor with chronic lymphocytic leukemia. The sequenced sample was PBMCs, obtained at disease progression, from a patient treated with ibrutinib. The genes are TRBV9 and TRBJ2-3; D is possibly TRBD2 (5 bases). The CDR3 DNA follows: TGTGCCAGCACCCCCCTTCCGGGAAGGCTTTCAGATACGCAGTATTTT. Amino acid sequence: CASTPLPGRLSDTQYF.